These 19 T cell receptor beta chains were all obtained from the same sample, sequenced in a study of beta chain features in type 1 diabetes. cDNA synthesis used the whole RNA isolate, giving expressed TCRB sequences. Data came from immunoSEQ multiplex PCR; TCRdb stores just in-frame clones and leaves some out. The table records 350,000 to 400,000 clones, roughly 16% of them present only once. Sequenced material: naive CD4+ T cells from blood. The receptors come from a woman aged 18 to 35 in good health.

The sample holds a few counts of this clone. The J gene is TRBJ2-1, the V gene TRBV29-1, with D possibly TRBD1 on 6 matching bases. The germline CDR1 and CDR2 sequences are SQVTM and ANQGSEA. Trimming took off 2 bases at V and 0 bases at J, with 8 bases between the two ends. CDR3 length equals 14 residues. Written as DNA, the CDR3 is TGCAGCGTTGAAAACAGGGCCTCCTACAATGAGCAGTTCTTC. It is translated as CSVENRASYNEQFF.

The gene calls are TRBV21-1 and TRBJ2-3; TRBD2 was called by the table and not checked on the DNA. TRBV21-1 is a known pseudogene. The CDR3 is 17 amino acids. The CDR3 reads CASSFYGPSGSTDTQYF. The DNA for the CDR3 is TGTGCCAGCAGCTTCTACGGTCCTAGCGGGAGCACAGATACGCAGTATTTT.

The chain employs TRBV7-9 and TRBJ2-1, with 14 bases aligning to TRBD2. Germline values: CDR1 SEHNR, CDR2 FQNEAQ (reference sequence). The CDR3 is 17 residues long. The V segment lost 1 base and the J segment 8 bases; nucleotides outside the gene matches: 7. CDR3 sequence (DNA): TGTGCCAGCAGCTTAGGACTAGCGGGAGGGCCTCGGGATGAGCAGTTCTTC. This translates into CASSLGLAGGPRDEQFF.

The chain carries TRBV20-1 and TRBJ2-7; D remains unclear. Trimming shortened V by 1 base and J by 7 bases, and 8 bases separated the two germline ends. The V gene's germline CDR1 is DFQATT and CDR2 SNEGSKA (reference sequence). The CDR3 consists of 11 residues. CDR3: CSARVVEEQYF. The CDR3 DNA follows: TGCAGTGCTAGAGTGGTAGAGGAGCAGTACTTC.

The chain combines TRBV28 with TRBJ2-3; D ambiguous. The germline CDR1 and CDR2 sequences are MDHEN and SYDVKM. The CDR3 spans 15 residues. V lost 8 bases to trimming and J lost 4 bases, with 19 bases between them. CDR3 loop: CASGPLRTLSDTQYF. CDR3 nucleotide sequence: TGTGCCAGCGGCCCCCTTCGCACGCTGTCAGATACGCAGTATTTT. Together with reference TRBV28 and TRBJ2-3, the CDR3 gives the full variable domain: DVKVTQSSRYLVKRTGEKVFLECVQDMDHENMFWYRQDPGLGLRLIYFSYDVKMKEKGDIPEGYSVSREKKERFSLILESASTNQTSMYLCASGPLRTLSDTQYFGPGTRLTVL.

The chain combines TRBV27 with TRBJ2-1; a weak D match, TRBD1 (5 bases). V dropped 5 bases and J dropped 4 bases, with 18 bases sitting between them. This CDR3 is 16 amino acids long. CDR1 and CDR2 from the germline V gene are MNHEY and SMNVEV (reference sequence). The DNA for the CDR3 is TGTGCCAGCAGTCCCGTGTTGCGAAGGGGATACAATGAGCAGTTCTTC. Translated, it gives CASSPVLRRGYNEQFF.

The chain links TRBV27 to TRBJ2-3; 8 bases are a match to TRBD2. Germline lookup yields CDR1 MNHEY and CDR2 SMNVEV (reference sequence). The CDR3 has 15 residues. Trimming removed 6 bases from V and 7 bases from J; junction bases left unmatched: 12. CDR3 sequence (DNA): TGTGCCAGCAGCCGATCCGAGCGGGAGTCAAATACGCAGTATTTT. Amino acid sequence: CASSRSERESNTQYF.

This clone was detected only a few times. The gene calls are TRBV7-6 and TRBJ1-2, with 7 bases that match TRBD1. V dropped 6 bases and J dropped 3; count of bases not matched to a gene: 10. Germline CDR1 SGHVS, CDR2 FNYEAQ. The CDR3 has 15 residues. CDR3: CASSQEDRLYYGYTF. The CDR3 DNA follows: TGTGCCAGCAGTCAGGAGGACAGGTTATACTATGGCTACACCTTC.

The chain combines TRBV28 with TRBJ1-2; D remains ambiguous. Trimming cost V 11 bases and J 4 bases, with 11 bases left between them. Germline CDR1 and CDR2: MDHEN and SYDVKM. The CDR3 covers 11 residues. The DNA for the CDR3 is TGTGCCGCCGACGGAGGCTATGGCTACACCTTC. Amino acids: CAADGGYGYTF.

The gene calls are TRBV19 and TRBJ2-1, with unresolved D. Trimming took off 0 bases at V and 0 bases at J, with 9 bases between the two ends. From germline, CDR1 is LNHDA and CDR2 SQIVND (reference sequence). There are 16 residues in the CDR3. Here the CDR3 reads CASSIDAEPSYNEQFF. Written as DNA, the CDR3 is TGTGCCAGTAGTATAGACGCGGAACCCTCCTACAATGAGCAGTTCTTC.

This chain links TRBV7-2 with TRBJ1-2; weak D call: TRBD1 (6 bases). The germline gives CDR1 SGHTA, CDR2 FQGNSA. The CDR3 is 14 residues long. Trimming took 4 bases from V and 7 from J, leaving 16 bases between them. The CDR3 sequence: CASSSTGWGGGYTF. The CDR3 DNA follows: TGTGCCAGCAGCTCGACAGGTTGGGGCGGTGGCTACACCTTC.

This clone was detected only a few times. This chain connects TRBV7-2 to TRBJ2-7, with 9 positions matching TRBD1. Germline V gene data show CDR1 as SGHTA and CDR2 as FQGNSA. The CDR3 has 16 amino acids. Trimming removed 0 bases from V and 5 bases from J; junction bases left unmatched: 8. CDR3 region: CASSLASGTGQHEQYF. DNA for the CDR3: TGTGCCAGCAGCTTAGCGTCAGGGACAGGGCAACACGAGCAGTACTTC.

The CDR3 DNA reads TGTGCCAGCAGTGCGCAGCCCGGACAGGGCGGGACCGGGGAGCTGTTTTTT. This sequence encodes CASSAQPGQGGTGELFF. The chain links TRBV25-1 to TRBJ2-2; 8 bases are a match to TRBD1. The CDR3 totals 17 residues. From germline, CDR1 is MGHDK and CDR2 SYGVNS. The V gene end was trimmed by 4 bases and the J gene end by 5 bases; junction bases not matched to a gene: 12.

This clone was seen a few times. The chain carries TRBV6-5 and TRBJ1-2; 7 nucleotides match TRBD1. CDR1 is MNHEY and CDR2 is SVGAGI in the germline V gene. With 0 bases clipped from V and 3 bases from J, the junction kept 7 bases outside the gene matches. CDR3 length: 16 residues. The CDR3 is CASSYSRHRGDYGYTF. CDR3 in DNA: TGTGCCAGCAGTTACTCGAGGCACAGGGGTGACTATGGCTACACCTTC.

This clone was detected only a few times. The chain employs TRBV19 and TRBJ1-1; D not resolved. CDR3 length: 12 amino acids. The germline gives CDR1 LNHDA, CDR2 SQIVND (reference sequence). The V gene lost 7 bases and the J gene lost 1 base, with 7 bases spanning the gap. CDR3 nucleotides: TGTGCCAGTAAACACCAGAACACTGAAGCTTTCTTT. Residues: CASKHQNTEAFF.

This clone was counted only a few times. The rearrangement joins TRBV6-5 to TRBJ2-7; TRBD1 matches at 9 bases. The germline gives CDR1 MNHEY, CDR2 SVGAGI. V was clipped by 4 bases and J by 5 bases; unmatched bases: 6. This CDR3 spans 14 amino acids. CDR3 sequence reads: CASSWDRVPHEQYF. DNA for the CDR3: TGTGCCAGCAGTTGGGACAGGGTCCCCCACGAGCAGTACTTC.

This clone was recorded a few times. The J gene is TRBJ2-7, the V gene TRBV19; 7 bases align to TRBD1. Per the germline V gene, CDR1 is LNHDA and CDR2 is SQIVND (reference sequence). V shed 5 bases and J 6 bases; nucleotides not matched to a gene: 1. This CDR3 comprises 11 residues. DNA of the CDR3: TGTGCCAGTAGTGACAGGGTCGAGCAGTACTTC. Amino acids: CASSDRVEQYF.

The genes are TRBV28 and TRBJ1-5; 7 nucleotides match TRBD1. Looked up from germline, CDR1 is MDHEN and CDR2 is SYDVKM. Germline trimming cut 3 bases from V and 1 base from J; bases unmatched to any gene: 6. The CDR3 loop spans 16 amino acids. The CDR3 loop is CASSFSQGGSNQPQHF. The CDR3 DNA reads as TGTGCCAGCAGTTTCTCGCAGGGGGGAAGCAATCAGCCCCAGCATTTT.

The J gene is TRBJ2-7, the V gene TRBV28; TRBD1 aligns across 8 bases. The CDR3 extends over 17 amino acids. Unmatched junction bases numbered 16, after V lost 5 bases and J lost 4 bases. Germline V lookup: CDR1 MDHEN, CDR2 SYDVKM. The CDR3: CASSRRLSDRGAYEQYF. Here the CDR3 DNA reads TGTGCCAGCAGTCGAAGGCTCTCCGACAGGGGTGCTTACGAGCAGTACTTC.